The T cell receptor beta chain under discussion was sequenced for a study of shared clonotypes between healthy human individuals. Study as a whole: A donor's plate count was three for CD4 naive and three for CD4 memory; CD8 naive had two and CD8 memory one.

The donors, healthy adults who were HIV-negative, had experienced no recent acute infections or vaccinations. Study-wide points: There were few donors, and this limited the genetic and exposure-history diversity represented.

Sequencing used immunoSEQ multiplex PCR; TCRdb keeps in-frame clones, though not all of them. The profile shows 2.3 million or so clones, more than 85% of them singletons. Notes on this clone: Its antigen is undetermined.

The source is a man younger than 35 in good health. Some clones in this sample may be carry-over from other donors' samples. The sample was naive CD4+ T cells from PBMCs. This sample's subset: CD45RA+ positively selected.

The CDR3 DNA reads as TGTGCCAGCAGCCCAAGGACTAGCGTGCCCTACGAGCAGTACTTC. The encoded protein is CASSPRTSVPYEQYF. This chain links TRBV28 with TRBJ2-7; 9 nucleotides match TRBD2. V lost 6 bases and J lost 2; bases outside the gene matches: 8. The CDR3 runs 15 residues. Germline V lookup: CDR1 MDHEN, CDR2 SYDVKM.